These 30 T cell receptor beta chains originate from one sample sequenced in a study of Ad26.COV2.S vaccination and SARS-CoV-2 variants. Indicated treatment: approximately 18 received Ad26.COV2.S at low or high dose, single or two shots; several received placebo; per-sample allocation not given. Collection of the samples took place on day 63 after the first injection of vaccine or placebo. Sequencing used immunoSEQ multiplex PCR; TCRdb keeps in-frame clones, though not all of them. The sample has about 420,000 clones, roughly 90% seen once; the top ten hold 3.6%. The material sequenced was peripheral blood, taken in a trial of Ad26.COV2.S vaccine versus placebo. The receptors were gathered from a person aged 18-60 years who received the Ad26.COV2.S COVID-19 vaccine or a placebo.

The V call is TRBV10-2, the J call TRBJ1-5, with D possibly matching TRBD1 (5 bases). Germline V lookup: CDR1 WSHSY, CDR2 SAAADI. Deletions cut 8 bases from V and 4 bases from J, with 9 bases between. CDR3 size: 12 residues. CDR3 DNA: TGCGCCAGCGGGACTAAAAATCAGCCCCAGCATTTT. Residues: CASGTKNQPQHF.

The chain couples TRBV5-1 to TRBJ1-2, with 7 bases fitting TRBD1. Trimming took 0 bases from V and 7 from J; bases not matched to a gene: 3. Germline assignment: CDR1 SGHRS and CDR2 YFSETQ. The CDR3 consists of 13 residues. CDR3 loop: CASSLGQGVGYTF. The CDR3 DNA reads TGCGCCAGCAGCTTGGGGCAGGGGGTTGGCTACACCTTC.

This chain joins TRBV28 and TRBJ1-2, with TRBD1 as a possible D gene (6 bases). V lost 5 bases to trimming and J lost 4 bases, with 17 bases between them. The CDR3 length is 15 residues. The germline gives CDR1 MDHEN, CDR2 SYDVKM. CDR3 protein: CASSPQGGGGYGYTF. Written as DNA, the CDR3 is TGTGCCAGCAGTCCTCAGGGTGGGGGCGGCTATGGCTACACCTTC.

This chain links TRBV5-1 with TRBJ2-3; D uncertain. V was cut by 5 bases and J by 2 bases, with 12 bases left in between. The CDR3 has 14 amino acids. Germline loops: CDR1 SGHRS, CDR2 YFSETQ. CDR3 bases: TGCGCCAGCAGACTAAATCGGCTCACAGATACGCAGTATTTT. Residues: CASRLNRLTDTQYF. The variable domain in full, with the rest retrieved from reference TRBV5-1 and TRBJ2-3, is KAGVTQTPRYLIKTRGQQVTLSCSPISGHRSVSWYQQTPGQGLQFLFEYFSETQRNKGNFPGRFSGRQFSNSRSEMNVSTLELGDSALYLCASRLNRLTDTQYFGPGTRLTVL.

This chain connects TRBV10-3 to TRBJ2-7, with 10 nucleotides matching TRBD2. CDR3 length: 18 residues. V was pared by 0 bases and J by 3 bases, with 11 bases of the junction left unmatched. In germline, CDR1 is ENHRY, CDR2 SYGVKD. The CDR3 DNA reads TGTGCCATCAGTGAGTCTGCCTGGACCGGGACTAGCGTCTACGAGCAGTACTTC. Amino acids: CAISESAWTGTSVYEQYF.

The chain links TRBV13 to TRBJ2-7; D uncertain. The V gene lost 4 bases and the J gene lost 0 bases, with 7 bases spanning the gap. Germline assignment: CDR1 PRHDT and CDR2 FYEKMQ (reference sequence). The CDR3 runs to 13 residues. The CDR3 loop is CASSSRSSYEQYF. DNA of the CDR3: TGTGCCAGCAGCTCCCGGAGCTCCTACGAGCAGTACTTC. The whole variable domain, remainder taken from reference TRBV13 and TRBJ2-7, is AAGVIQSPRHLIKEKRETATLKCYPIPRHDTVYWYQQGPGQDPQFLISFYEKMQSDKGSIPDRFSAQQFSDYHSELNMSSLELGDSALYFCASSSRSSYEQYFGPGTRLTVT.

The chain combines TRBV2 with TRBJ1-2; D remains unclear. CDR1 SNHLY and CDR2 FYNNEI come from the germline V gene. CDR3 size: 14 residues. V was pared by 6 bases and J by 4 bases, with 15 bases between. In DNA form, the CDR3 reads TGTGCCAGCAGATTCCTCCAAAGCAGCTATGGCTACACCTTC. Protein: CASRFLQSSYGYTF.

The chain is built from TRBV19 and TRBJ1-6; 8 positions match TRBD1. This CDR3 spans 15 amino acids. The V segment lost 1 base and the J segment 9 bases; nucleotides outside the gene matches: 5. Germline CDR1 reads LNHDA; CDR2 reads SQIVND (reference sequence). CDR3 sequence: CASSIAQGAGSPLHF. The CDR3 bases are TGTGCCAGTAGTATAGCCCAGGGGGCTGGTTCACCCCTCCACTTT.

V gene TRBV3-1 (or the pseudogene TRBV3-2) combines with J gene TRBJ2-1, with TRBD2 identical over 11 bases. J gave up 7 bases and V 4 bases, and 9 bases lay outside the gene matches. Germline V gene lookup returns CDR1 LGHDT and CDR2 YNNKEL (reference sequence). The CDR3 sequence is 16 residues long. CDR3 coding DNA: TGTGCCAGCAGCCTAGGAGGACTAGCGGGCCGGAATGAGCAGTTCTTC. It codes for CASSLGGLAGRNEQFF.

The J gene is TRBJ1-2, the V gene TRBV3-1 (or the pseudogene TRBV3-2); D ambiguous. Germline CDR1 LGHDT, CDR2 YNNKEL (reference sequence). This CDR3 has 12 residues. The germline V and J ends were trimmed by 1 base and 7 bases, with 7 bases remaining between them. CDR3 in DNA: TGTGCCAGCAGCCAAGTTTTCTCTGGCTACACCTTC. Protein: CASSQVFSGYTF.

The chain carries TRBV4-1 and TRBJ2-1; the match to TRBD2 covers 7 bases. The CDR3 has 16 amino acids. J lost 6 bases, V lost 3 bases, and 11 bases had no gene match. Germline CDR1 and CDR2: MGHRA and YSYEKL. CDR3: CASSHITSAFTNEQFF. In DNA form, the CDR3 reads TGCGCCAGCAGCCATATTACTAGCGCCTTCACCAATGAGCAGTTCTTC.

This clone was detected only once. As DNA, the CDR3 is TGCGCCAGCAGGGATAATCGGCAGGGGGCGTATTCACCCCTCCACTTT. This codes for CASRDNRQGAYSPLHF. The chain recombines TRBV5-1 with TRBJ1-6; 8 bases line up with TRBD1. Trimming removed 5 bases from V and 8 bases from J; junction bases left unmatched: 12. The V gene's germline CDR1 is SGHRS and CDR2 YFSETQ. This CDR3 spans 16 amino acids.

The chain is built from TRBV7-2 and TRBJ2-2, with D hard to call. The germline V gene has CDR1 SGHTA and CDR2 FQGNSA. V dropped 5 bases and J dropped 1 base, with 11 bases sitting between them. This CDR3 is 15 amino acids long. CDR3 bases: TGTGCCAGCAGCCCCTACTTAGGGAACACCGGGGAGCTGTTTTTT. This translates into CASSPYLGNTGELFF. Combining the CDR3 with reference TRBV7-2 and TRBJ2-2 gives the whole variable domain GAGVSQSPSNKVTEKGKDVELRCDPISGHTALYWYRQSLGQGLEFLIYFQGNSAPDKSGLPSDRFSAERTGGSVSTLTIQRTQQEDSAVYLCASSPYLGNTGELFFGEGSRLTVL.

A remark on this clone: Distinct nucleotide sequences in the sample also encode this CDR3. The chain uses TRBV19 and TRBJ1-1; tentatively, D is TRBD1 (5 bases). The V and J ends lost 3 bases and 5 bases respectively, with 10 bases between them. The CDR3 totals 13 residues. CDR1 LNHDA and CDR2 SQIVND come from the germline V gene (reference sequence). The CDR3 is CASSMTGETEAFF. The DNA for the CDR3 is TGTGCCAGTAGTATGACGGGGGAAACTGAAGCTTTCTTT.

In its sample, this clone was seen once. This chain connects TRBV19 to TRBJ1-1; D uncertain. The CDR3 consists of 12 residues. V gave up 5 bases and J gave up 4 bases, with 8 bases separating them. Looked up from germline, CDR1 is LNHDA and CDR2 is SQIVND (reference sequence). The CDR3, as DNA: TGTGCCAGTAGTGGAGGGTTCACTGAAGCTTTCTTT. It specifies CASSGGFTEAFF.

The chain has TRBV11-2 and TRBJ2-3, with TRBD2 matching over 8 bases. This CDR3 contains 15 residues. The junction had 6 bases not matched to a gene; V was cut back by 6 bases and J by 1 base. The germline V gene has CDR1 SGHAT and CDR2 FQNNGV. The CDR3: CASRPGGGGTDTQYF. Written as DNA, the CDR3 is TGTGCCAGCAGACCGGGAGGGGGGGGCACAGATACGCAGTATTTT. Complete variable domain (other parts from reference TRBV11-2 and TRBJ2-3): EAGVAQSPRYKIIEKRQSVAFWCNPISGHATLYWYQQILGQGPKLLIQFQNNGVVDDSQLPKDRFSAERLKGVDSTLKIQPAKLEDSAVYLCASRPGGGGTDTQYFGPGTRLTVL.

This clone showed up just a few times. This chain links TRBV7-9 with TRBJ1-1, with D perhaps TRBD1 (5 bases). Per the germline V gene, CDR1 is SEHNR and CDR2 is FQNEAQ (reference sequence). Trimming cost V 2 bases and J 11 bases, with 21 bases left between them. This CDR3 region has 15 residues. CDR3: CASSLLAESGREAFF. DNA of the CDR3: TGTGCCAGCAGCTTATTGGCAGAATCGGGCAGGGAGGCTTTCTTT.

The rearrangement joins TRBV7-2 to TRBJ1-4; D unclear. The V end lost 1 base, the J end lost 4 bases, and 4 bases lay between the germline ends. Germline CDR1 is SGHTA and CDR2 is FQGNSA. The CDR3 is made up of 13 amino acids. The CDR3 DNA follows: TGTGCCAGCAGCTTAGAGCTTAATGAAAAACTGTTTTTT. It yields the protein CASSLELNEKLFF.

This chain connects TRBV7-9 to TRBJ2-1; TRBD2 matches at 11 bases. The CDR3 sequence is 15 residues long. The ends lost 3 bases at V and 7 bases at J; junction bases unmatched: 5. Germline values: CDR1 SEHNR, CDR2 FQNEAQ (reference sequence). The CDR3 nucleotides read TGTGCCAGCAGCTTTTTAGCGGGGGGGAATAATGAGCAGTTCTTC. It specifies CASSFLAGGNNEQFF.

This sequence joins TRBV4-1 and TRBJ1-1; 7 bases map to TRBD1. With V trimmed by 3 bases and J by 0 bases, 4 bases remained unmatched. CDR1 MGHRA and CDR2 YSYEKL come from the germline V gene. The CDR3 consists of 15 residues. For the CDR3, the DNA is TGCGCCAGCAGCCAGGTGGACAGGATGAACACTGAAGCTTTCTTT. This sequence encodes CASSQVDRMNTEAFF.

The V and J genes are TRBV19 and TRBJ2-4; D unclear. V shed 5 bases and J shed 1 base, with 6 bases lying between them. Germline CDR1 and CDR2: LNHDA and SQIVND (reference sequence). This CDR3 comprises 13 residues. As DNA, the CDR3 is TGTGCCAGTAGTTCTGGGGCCAAAAACATTCAGTACTTC. It specifies CASSSGAKNIQYF.

The genes are TRBV5-1 and TRBJ1-1; D unclear. V was pared by 2 bases and J by 13 bases, with 18 bases between. The CDR3 extends over 13 amino acids. Germline CDR1 is SGHRS and CDR2 is YFSETQ. The CDR3 spells CASSFDALREGFF. The CDR3 DNA reads as TGCGCCAGCAGCTTCGACGCCCTAAGGGAGGGTTTCTTT.

The V and J genes are TRBV30 and TRBJ2-7; D is unclear. The CDR3 loop spans 12 amino acids. With 1 base removed from V and 6 bases from J, the gap between germline ends came to 10 bases. The V gene's germline CDR1 is GTSNPN and CDR2 SVGIG (reference sequence). CDR3 nucleotide sequence: TGTGCCTGGAGTGGGCAGTCTCTCGAGCAGTACTTC. Its protein is CAWSGQSLEQYF.

V and J are TRBV4-3 and TRBJ2-3; no reliable D call. This CDR3 has 12 residues. Germline V CDR1 and CDR2: LGHNA, YSLEER. Trimming removed 0 bases from V and 11 bases from J, with 9 bases in between. CDR3 DNA: TGCGCCAGCAGCCAAGAAGGCTGGGGGCAGTATTTT. Its protein product is CASSQEGWGQYF.

The V call is TRBV7-2, the J call TRBJ2-3; TRBD2 is a possible D gene (6 bases). This CDR3 is built from 17 residues. In germline, CDR1 is SGHTA, CDR2 FQGNSA. The ends were cut back, 6 bases at V and 1 base at J, with 20 bases in the middle. The DNA of the CDR3 is TGTGCCAGCAGTCCCCCCCCTTGGGAGCGGGGCACAGATACGCAGTATTTT. This encodes CASSPPPWERGTDTQYF.

The chain combines TRBV19 with TRBJ1-1; tentatively, D is TRBD1 (6 bases). The CDR3 has 14 amino acids. V shed 9 bases and J shed 3 bases, with 17 bases lying between them. Germline values: CDR1 LNHDA, CDR2 SQIVND (reference sequence). This chain's CDR3 is CASRLHRVDTEAFF. CDR3 in DNA: TGTGCCAGCCGTTTACACAGGGTCGACACTGAAGCTTTCTTT.

The rearrangement links TRBV28 to TRBJ2-5; 12 bases are a match to TRBD2. CDR3 size: 17 residues. CDR1 and CDR2 from the germline V gene are MDHEN and SYDVKM. After removal of 7 bases from V and 0 bases from J, the junction contained 9 bases not matched to a gene. The CDR3 protein is CASTSLAGGPYQETQYF. CDR3 in DNA: TGTGCCAGCACCTCACTAGCGGGGGGTCCCTACCAAGAGACCCAGTACTTC.

CDR3 in amino acids: CASSDLRPPTVSSGNTIYF. DNA for the CDR3: TGTGCCAGCAGTGACCTCCGACCTCCAACTGTATCCTCTGGAAACACCATATATTTT. The genes are TRBV6-4 and TRBJ1-3; D remains unclear. CDR3 length equals 19 residues. V lost 2 bases to trimming and J lost 0 bases, with 20 bases between them. CDR1 is MRHNA, CDR2 SNTAGT, per germline.

V and J are TRBV9 and TRBJ2-5, with TRBD1 as a possible D gene (5 bases). CDR1 SGDLS and CDR2 YYNGEE come from the germline V gene. The CDR3 is made up of 16 amino acids. V shed 0 bases and J shed 5 bases, with 17 bases lying between them. The chain's CDR3 is CASSVGTGVAGETQYF. In nucleotides, the CDR3 is TGTGCCAGCAGCGTAGGCACAGGCGTCGCAGGGGAGACCCAGTACTTC.

Note on this clone: This likely comes from a read error, as the CDR3 has no conserved phenylalanine or tryptophan at its end. It is unclear where the CDR3 begins or ends on the DNA, so no DNA is shown, and the CDR3 is as TCRdb lists it. The rearrangement uses TRBV6-6 and TRBJ2-3. The CDR3 totals 9 residues, both ends included. Germline V gene data show CDR1 as MNHNY and CDR2 as SVGAGI (reference sequence). The CDR3 protein is CASRYRASS.